The subject of this entry is one TCR beta chain. Its matching antigen is unknown. This sample was included in a study of T cells in tuberculosis. Across the study: A South African cohort included IGRA-negative adolescents, latently infected IGRA-positive adolescents and adults with active tuberculosis.

The repertoire was sequenced with immunoSEQ multiplex PCR; TCRdb's copy has only in-frame clones and lacks some. The sample holds approximately 35,000 clones; around 95% are singletons and the top ten take roughly 2.3%. Whole-study results and caveats: GMM-specific TCRs were nearer to active tuberculosis alpha repertoires, suggesting expansion. Active tuberculosis patients had shorter CDR3-alpha; the beta difference was nonsignificant.

CDR3 length equals 18 residues. The germline CDR1 and CDR2 sequences are MNHEY and SMNVEV (reference sequence). V was shortened by 2 bases and J by 1 base, with 15 bases between the two germline ends. The material sequenced was PBMCs. The rearrangement links TRBV27 to TRBJ1-6; D remains unclear. The receptor comes from a donor aged 5-35 years with latent tuberculosis or without tuberculosis infection. The DNA of the CDR3 is TGTGCCAGCAGTTTAAGCGGTCCATTGAGGTCCTATAATTCACCCCTCCACTTT. Its protein is CASSLSGPLRSYNSPLHF.